This T cell receptor (beta chain) was observed in a study of molecular identifiers for immune sequencing clone quantification. Libraries of naive CD8 cells were prepared from approximately 20,000 to 1,000,000 sorted cells using 10%, 30% or 50% RNA. Trimming cost V 3 bases and J 0 bases; bases outside gene matches: 0. CDR3 length: 15 residues. Germline V gene sequence: CDR1 MNHEY, CDR2 SMNVEV (reference sequence). TCRdb recomputed calls from the PCR reads with MiXCR, one row per CDR3 protein. The profile shows some 5,700 distinct CDR3 sequences, around 15% of them singletons. Relative to its sample, this clonotype is medium-sized (0.01 to 0.1%). Its target is unknown. The study, taken as a whole, reports: Highly expanded clone sizes could end up underestimated if a barcode were shared by identical TCR molecules. Over 98% of effector molecules, but under 1% in naive cells, were held by clones with more than 20 RNA copies.

The TCR was taken from a human donor in good health. Some libraries in this study had Jurkat cell RNA spiked in. The chain is built from TRBV27 and TRBJ2-1, with 9 positions matching TRBD2. Sequencing was performed on naive CD8+ T cells from blood, with Jurkat cell RNA spiked in. The subset here: FACS-sorted CD8+CD4-CCR7+CD45RA+ naive T cells. DNA of the CDR3: TGTGCCAGCAGTTTTAGCGGGAGCTCCTACAATGAGCAGTTCTTC. Translated, it gives CASSFSGSSYNEQFF.